These 20 T cell receptor beta chains were sequenced from one sample in a study of T cell responses to AZD1222 COVID-19 vaccine (dated by TCRdb to the early 2020s). Library preparation was by the immunoSEQ multiplex PCR assay. Not all clones reach the TCRdb copy of this immuneACCESS table, which keeps in-frame sequences only. Checked studies attribute under half of the gap to unresolved V genes and leave the rest unexplained. A total of approximately 130,000 clones appear in this sample, 88% of them only once. Around 5.3% of the sample goes to the ten largest clones. What this sample's time point label stands for: about 28 days (+/-7) after the second vaccine dose. The material was peripheral blood, obtained 28 days after the second AZD1222 dose. These receptors were taken from an adult who received the AZD1222 COVID-19 vaccine.

The chain links TRBV2 to TRBJ2-3; D might be TRBD2 (6 bases). The V gene's germline CDR1 is SNHLY and CDR2 FYNNEI. The CDR3 loop spans 16 amino acids. Trimming shortened V by 3 bases and J by 3 bases, and 16 bases separated the two germline ends. The CDR3 sequence: CASSDGTFENTDTQYF. The CDR3, as DNA: TGTGCCAGCAGTGACGGGACTTTTGAGAATACAGATACGCAGTATTTT.

V is TRBV5-1 and J is TRBJ1-2; D not resolved. Germline loops: CDR1 SGHRS, CDR2 YFSETQ. V was clipped by 0 bases and J by 0 bases, with 9 bases between them. The CDR3 is made up of 15 amino acids. CDR3 in DNA: TGCGCCAGCAGCTTGGGGGCGGAACCTAACTATGGCTACACCTTC. It translates to CASSLGAEPNYGYTF.

This sequence joins TRBV18 and TRBJ2-3, with 10 positions matching TRBD1. The CDR3 totals 14 residues. Germline V gene lookup returns CDR1 KGHSH and CDR2 LQKENI. The ends lost 7 bases at V and 6 bases at J; junction bases unmatched: 7. CDR3 nucleotide sequence: TGTGCCAGCTTAGGGACAGGGGTTGCGGATACGCAGTATTTT. Translation: CASLGTGVADTQYF. Together with reference TRBV18 and TRBJ2-3, the CDR3 gives the full variable domain: NAGVMQNPRHLVRRRGQEARLRCSPMKGHSHVYWYRQLPEEGLKFMVYLQKENIIDESGMPKERFSAEFPKEGPSILRIQQVVRGDSAAYFCASLGTGVADTQYFGPGTRLTVL.

This chain joins TRBV11-3 and TRBJ2-3; tentative D call: TRBD2 (5 bases). The CDR3 loop spans 16 amino acids. CDR1 is SGHNT and CDR2 is YENEEA in the germline V gene. V dropped 4 bases and J dropped 3 bases, with 17 bases sitting between them. In nucleotides, the CDR3 is TGTGCCAGCAGCTCAACAGCGGCCGCCGGGACAGATACGCAGTATTTT. As protein: CASSSTAAAGTDTQYF. The variable domain in full, completed from reference TRBV11-3 and TRBJ2-3, reads EAGVVQSPRYKIIEKKQPVAFWCNPISGHNTLYWYLQNLGQGPELLIRYENEEAVDDSQLPKDRFSAERLKGVDSTLKIQPAELGDSAVYLCASSSTAAAGTDTQYFGPGTRLTVL.

The CDR3 is CSVLTGGPGETQYF. DNA for the CDR3: TGCAGCGTCCTCACGGGGGGGCCCGGGGAGACCCAGTACTTC. The gene calls are TRBV29-1 and TRBJ2-5, with 8 bases matching TRBD2. This CDR3 has 14 amino acids. Germline loops: CDR1 SQVTM, CDR2 ANQGSEA. Trimming at V came to 6 bases and at J to 5 bases, leaving 11 bases not matched to a gene.

The rearrangement joins TRBV18 to TRBJ1-1, with a possible D match to TRBD1 (6 bases). Germline V gene data show CDR1 as KGHSH and CDR2 as LQKENI. This CDR3 region has 13 residues. Trimming took 8 bases from V and 5 from J, leaving 15 bases between them. This CDR3 reads CASASSGETEAFF. CDR3 DNA: TGTGCCAGCGCGTCTTCAGGGGAAACTGAAGCTTTCTTT.

J is TRBJ2-7 and V is TRBV12-3 or TRBV12-4; D is unresolved. The CDR3 contains 13 residues. Deletions cut 3 bases from V and 2 bases from J, with 8 bases between. CDR3 nucleotide sequence: TGTGCCAGCAGTTTTGTAGGAACCTACGAGCAGTACTTC. Translated: CASSFVGTYEQYF.

The chain employs TRBV29-1 and TRBJ1-2; a possible D gene is TRBD1 (6 bases). Germline-derived CDR1 and CDR2 are SQVTM and ANQGSEA. The CDR3 spans 12 residues. The V end was cut by 5 bases, the J end by 4 bases, with 11 bases between. The CDR3 DNA reads as TGCAGCGTTTCGGCCAGGGGCTATGGCTACACCTTC. It codes for CSVSARGYGYTF.

V and J are TRBV29-1 and TRBJ2-1; TRBD1 is a possible D gene (6 bases). V was cut by 7 bases and J by 6 bases, with 16 bases left in between. The CDR3 runs to 13 residues. Germline loops: CDR1 SQVTM, CDR2 ANQGSEA. CDR3 in amino acids: CSAPRSRGNEQFF. For the CDR3, the DNA is TGCAGCGCCCCGAGGTCCAGGGGCAATGAGCAGTTCTTC.

This rearrangement joins TRBV7-9 to TRBJ1-2; 7 nucleotides agree with TRBD1. V shed 5 bases, J shed 3 bases, and the junction held 12 bases outside the gene matches. The CDR3 contains 16 residues. CDR1 is SEHNR, CDR2 FQNEAQ, per germline (reference sequence). As DNA, the CDR3 is TGTGCCAGCAGCACCGGGAGACAGGGTGGGGACTATGGCTACACCTTC. Encoded protein: CASSTGRQGGDYGYTF.

CDR3 bases: TGTGCCAGCAGCCAGGACAGTGCCTACAATGAGCAGTTCTTC. Its protein is CASSQDSAYNEQFF. The chain is built from TRBV27 and TRBJ2-1; a possible D gene is TRBD1 (6 bases). Germline assignment: CDR1 MNHEY and CDR2 SMNVEV (reference sequence). V shed 6 bases and J shed 2 bases, with 11 bases lying between them. The CDR3 covers 14 residues.

The rearrangement uses TRBV5-4 and TRBJ1-3, with D hard to call. Germline V gene sequence: CDR1 SGHNT, CDR2 YYREEE (reference sequence). The CDR3 length is 13 residues. V gave up 2 bases and J gave up 2 bases, with 5 bases separating them. The CDR3 DNA is TGTGCCAGCAGCTTTGATCCTGGAAACACCATATATTTT. Protein sequence: CASSFDPGNTIYF.

The chain uses TRBV15 and TRBJ2-7; 12 positions agree with TRBD2. CDR1 is LNHNV and CDR2 is YYDKDF in the germline V gene (reference sequence). The CDR3 covers 16 residues. The V gene end was trimmed by 5 bases and the J gene end by 0 bases; junction bases not matched to a gene: 5. The chain's CDR3 is CATSHRLAGDSYEQYF. Written as DNA, the CDR3 is TGTGCCACCAGCCATAGACTAGCGGGGGACTCCTACGAGCAGTACTTC.

This clone was counted between two and nine times. The genes are TRBV7-2 and TRBJ2-2; D is unresolved. Germline CDR1 is SGHTA and CDR2 is FQGNSA. CDR3 length equals 18 residues. Trimming shortened V by 2 bases and J by 2 bases, and 18 bases separated the two germline ends. The CDR3 sequence is CASSLNNRLSGNTGELFF. DNA for the CDR3: TGTGCCAGCAGCTTAAATAATCGTCTGTCGGGCAACACCGGGGAGCTGTTTTTT. Based on the CDR3 plus reference TRBV7-2 and TRBJ2-2, the full variable domain is GAGVSQSPSNKVTEKGKDVELRCDPISGHTALYWYRQSLGQGLEFLIYFQGNSAPDKSGLPSDRFSAERTGGSVSTLTIQRTQQEDSAVYLCASSLNNRLSGNTGELFFGEGSRLTVL.

The chain has TRBV7-3 and TRBJ1-1; D unclear. This CDR3 has 14 residues. CDR1 SGHTA and CDR2 FQGTGA come from the germline V gene. The V end was cut by 4 bases, the J end by 1 base, with 10 bases between. CDR3 sequence reads: CASSSQAGNTEAFF. In DNA form, the CDR3 reads TGTGCCAGCAGCTCGCAAGCGGGGAACACTGAAGCTTTCTTT. The full variable domain, completed using reference TRBV7-3 and TRBJ1-1, is GAGVSQTPSNKVTEKGKYVELRCDPISGHTALYWYRQSLGQGPEFLIYFQGTGAADDSGLPNDRFFAVRPEGSVSTLKIQRTERGDSAVYLCASSSQAGNTEAFFGQGTRLTVV.

In DNA form, the CDR3 reads TGTGCCAGCCTACCAGCGGCGATGGGTGAAAAACTGTTTTTT. The encoded protein is CASLPAAMGEKLFF. The chain employs TRBV2 and TRBJ1-4; D remains ambiguous. V shed 8 bases and J shed 7 bases, with 17 bases lying between them. This CDR3 is 14 amino acids long. Germline-derived CDR1 and CDR2 are SNHLY and FYNNEI.

This rearrangement joins TRBV6-5 to TRBJ2-1; D possibly matches TRBD1 or TRBD2 (5 bases each). The V and J ends lost 5 bases and 4 bases respectively, with 15 bases between them. Germline V gene sequence: CDR1 MNHEY, CDR2 SVGAGI. The CDR3 spans 15 residues. CDR3 sequence (DNA): TGTGCCAGCAGTCGCGCCGGGACGGATTACAATGAGCAGTTCTTC. This sequence encodes CASSRAGTDYNEQFF.

V usage is TRBV5-4 and J usage is TRBJ2-1; 13 positions agree with TRBD2. The ends lost 3 bases at V and 3 bases at J; junction bases unmatched: 0. This CDR3 is 15 amino acids long. The germline gives CDR1 SGHNT, CDR2 YYREEE (reference sequence). The CDR3 spells CASSWTSGGYNEQFF. CDR3 in DNA: TGTGCCAGCAGCTGGACTAGCGGGGGCTACAATGAGCAGTTCTTC.

Here the CDR3 reads CASRYRGIDTGELFF. The CDR3 nucleotides are TGTGCCAGCAGGTACAGGGGTATTGACACCGGGGAGCTGTTTTTT. The chain carries TRBV27 and TRBJ2-2, with TRBD1 matching 7 bases. Germline CDR1 MNHEY, CDR2 SMNVEV (reference sequence). The CDR3 covers 15 residues. Trimming cost V 6 bases and J 3 bases; bases outside gene matches: 7.

V usage is TRBV18 and J usage is TRBJ1-5, with a weak D call TRBD1 (6 bases). In germline, CDR1 is KGHSH, CDR2 LQKENI. The CDR3 is 14 amino acids. The V end was cut by 3 bases, the J end by 4 bases, with 10 bases between. CDR3 loop: CASSPDSLNQPQHF. The CDR3, as DNA: TGTGCCAGCTCACCGGACAGTCTGAATCAGCCCCAGCATTTT.